Shown below are 27 T cell receptor beta chains from a single sample sequenced in a study of blood T cell repertoires in COVID-19. Repertoires were generated with immunoSEQ multiplex PCR, while TCRdb's copy carries only in-frame clones and drops some. The table shows about 140,000 clones, with under 90% occurring only once. The sample consisted of PBMCs or T cells enriched from blood (not recorded which). Receptors were obtained from a young woman who had been exposed to COVID-19.

V and J are TRBV28 and TRBJ1-5; D might be TRBD1 (5 bases). The CDR3 has 17 amino acids. With 1 base removed from V and 5 bases from J, the gap between germline ends came to 18 bases. CDR1 is MDHEN, CDR2 SYDVKM, per germline. The CDR3 coding sequence is TGTGCCAGCAGTTTATCGGGACTCCCTAGGGTGGATCAGCCCCAGCATTTT. Protein sequence: CASSLSGLPRVDQPQHF.

J is TRBJ1-4 and V is TRBV9; D call uncertain. Trimming removed 0 bases from V and 7 bases from J, with 13 bases in between. Germline V gene lookup returns CDR1 SGDLS and CDR2 YYNGEE. The CDR3 loop spans 15 amino acids. The chain's CDR3 is CASSVVGTAGEKLFF. CDR3 DNA: TGTGCCAGCAGCGTAGTCGGCACGGCGGGTGAAAAACTGTTTTTT. Filled out from reference TRBV9 and TRBJ1-4, the complete variable domain reads DSGVTQTPKHLITATGQRVTLRCSPRSGDLSVYWYQQSLDQGLQFLIQYYNGEERAKGNILERFSAQQFPDLHSELNLSSLELGDSALYFCASSVVGTAGEKLFFGSGTQLSVL.

The table lists this clone with a count of one. The CDR3: CASSIVNGGSEQYF. In DNA form, the CDR3 reads TGTGCCAGTAGTATAGTCAACGGGGGAAGCGAGCAGTACTTC. This rearrangement joins TRBV19 to TRBJ2-7; TRBD2 might be the D (6 bases). V lost 1 base, J lost 6 bases, and 13 bases lay in between. CDR3 length: 14 amino acids. The germline V gene encodes CDR1 LNHDA and CDR2 SQIVND (reference sequence).

The genes are TRBV5-1 and TRBJ1-1; the match to TRBD1 covers 7 bases. Germline V gives CDR1 SGHRS, CDR2 YFSETQ. The V segment lost 4 bases and the J segment 1 base; nucleotides outside the gene matches: 1. This CDR3 has 13 residues. DNA for the CDR3: TGCGCCAGCAGCCCAGGGGGGAACACTGAAGCTTTCTTT. Amino acid sequence: CASSPGGNTEAFF. Full variable domain (missing parts from reference TRBV5-1 and TRBJ1-1): KAGVTQTPRYLIKTRGQQVTLSCSPISGHRSVSWYQQTPGQGLQFLFEYFSETQRNKGNFPGRFSGRQFSNSRSEMNVSTLELGDSALYLCASSPGGNTEAFFGQGTRLTVV.

The CDR3 reads CATSREVFEGAYGYTF. CDR3 in DNA: TGTGCCACCAGCAGAGAAGTGTTCGAGGGGGCATATGGCTACACCTTC. This rearrangement joins TRBV15 to TRBJ1-2; 7 bases agree with TRBD1. The CDR3 contains 16 residues. Germline-derived CDR1 and CDR2 are LNHNV and YYDKDF (reference sequence). Losses at the gene ends were 0 bases for V and 5 bases for J; bases not matched to a gene: 9.

J is TRBJ2-7 and V is TRBV20-1; TRBD2 aligns across 7 bases. Germline CDR1 is DFQATT and CDR2 is SNEGSKA (reference sequence). After removal of 3 bases from V and 2 bases from J, the junction contained 7 bases not matched to a gene. The CDR3 has 14 amino acids. The DNA for the CDR3 is TGCAGTGCTAGTGGGAGGGAGCGACCCTACGAGCAGTACTTC. Its translation: CSASGRERPYEQYF.

The chain is built from TRBV4-2 and TRBJ2-2, with D possibly being TRBD2 (6 bases). V was trimmed by 0 bases and J by 1 base, leaving 12 bases between them. This CDR3 is built from 17 residues. Germline assignment: CDR1 LGHNA and CDR2 YNFKEQ. CDR3: CASSQDISGGNTGELFF. CDR3 nucleotide sequence: TGTGCCAGCAGCCAAGATATTTCCGGGGGGAACACCGGGGAGCTGTTTTTT.

DNA of the CDR3: TGCAGCGCCGCCTACCGGGACTTCCGTGAGGCTTTCTTT. It encodes CSAAYRDFREAFF. The V gene is TRBV29-1, the J gene TRBJ1-1; D is possibly TRBD1 (5 bases). V was clipped by 7 bases and J by 11 bases, with 23 bases between them. There are 13 residues in the CDR3. Germline values: CDR1 SQVTM, CDR2 ANQGSEA.

This clone turned up a few times. V and J are TRBV28 and TRBJ2-1; D may be TRBD2 (6 bases). This CDR3 comprises 13 residues. Germline loops: CDR1 MDHEN, CDR2 SYDVKM. V shed 3 bases and J shed 7 bases, with 10 bases lying between them. The CDR3, as DNA: TGTGCCAGCAGTTTCCTAGCGCGGAATGAGCAGTTCTTC. Amino acids: CASSFLARNEQFF.

This chain connects TRBV7-2 to TRBJ2-1, with 12 bases identical to TRBD2. The CDR3 loop spans 15 amino acids. V trimming: 6 bases; J trimming: 5 bases; junction bases outside the gene matches: 5. Germline V gene data show CDR1 as SGHTA and CDR2 as FQGNSA. Here the CDR3 reads CASRTGLAGHNEQFF. CDR3 sequence (DNA): TGTGCCAGCAGAACGGGACTAGCGGGTCACAATGAGCAGTTCTTC.

The J gene is TRBJ2-5, the V gene TRBV25-1; D remains ambiguous. With 2 bases removed from V and 4 bases from J, the gap between germline ends came to 5 bases. The CDR3 contains 12 residues. Germline CDR1 and CDR2: MGHDK and SYGVNS. CDR3 bases: TGTGCCAGCAGTGAACCGCGAGAGACCCAGTACTTC. Encoded protein: CASSEPRETQYF.

The CDR3 nucleotides read TGTGCCAGCAGCCAGGAGAGAGGTGGCCCAAAAAATTACCCGAACACCGGGGAGCTGTTTTTT. This translates into CASSQERGGPKNYPNTGELFF. The gene calls are TRBV4-2 and TRBJ2-2; D is uncertain. Trimming removed 3 bases from V and 0 bases from J, with 26 bases in between. Germline-derived CDR1 and CDR2 are LGHNA and YNFKEQ. The CDR3 totals 21 residues.

V usage is TRBV27 and J usage is TRBJ2-3, with 8 bases matching TRBD1. CDR1 and CDR2 (germline): MNHEY, SMNVEV (reference sequence). The CDR3 totals 15 residues. The V gene end was trimmed by 5 bases and the J gene end by 2 bases; junction bases not matched to a gene: 6. The CDR3 DNA reads TGTGCCAGCAGTCGAGGACAGGGAAACACAGATACGCAGTATTTT. Its translation is CASSRGQGNTDTQYF.

The rearrangement links TRBV30 to TRBJ2-4, with 7 positions matching TRBD2. The V gene's germline CDR1 is GTSNPN and CDR2 SVGIG (reference sequence). CDR3 length equals 13 residues. The J segment lost 8 bases and the V segment lost 0 bases, leaving 4 bases of the junction unmatched. For the CDR3, the DNA is TGTGCCTGGAGTGTAGGAAGCGGGGACATTCAGTACTTC. It translates to CAWSVGSGDIQYF.

V usage is TRBV4-1 and J usage is TRBJ2-1; perhaps TRBD2 as D (6 bases). Germline V gives CDR1 MGHRA, CDR2 YSYEKL. The CDR3 spans 13 residues. Trimming removed 2 bases at V and 10 bases at J, with 12 bases between. This CDR3 is CASSQLGGDEQFF. DNA of the CDR3: TGCGCCAGCAGCCAACTTGGCGGGGACGAGCAGTTCTTC.

V is TRBV2 and J is TRBJ2-1; possibly TRBD1 for D (5 bases). The germline V and J ends were trimmed by 1 base and 3 bases, with 10 bases remaining between them. Germline lookup yields CDR1 SNHLY and CDR2 FYNNEI. The CDR3 has 15 amino acids. The CDR3 DNA sequence: TGTGCCAGCAGTGAAGGCAGGGTGAGCTACAATGAGCAGTTCTTC. Protein product: CASSEGRVSYNEQFF.

The chain joins TRBV4-1 to TRBJ1-2; tentative D call: TRBD1 (6 bases). V lost 2 bases, J lost 4 bases, and 11 bases lay in between. The CDR3 has 14 residues. Germline V lookup: CDR1 MGHRA, CDR2 YSYEKL. The DNA for the CDR3 is TGCGCCAGCAGCCAACCCGGACAGACCTATGGCTACACCTTC. This encodes CASSQPGQTYGYTF.

CDR3 sequence reads: CASSQQGASYNSPLHF. The CDR3 DNA follows: TGTGCCAGCAGCCAACAGGGGGCATCCTATAATTCACCCCTCCACTTT. The V call is TRBV11-1, the J call TRBJ1-6; 9 bases fit TRBD1. The J segment lost 1 base and the V segment lost 5 bases, leaving 3 bases of the junction unmatched. The CDR3 runs 16 residues. Germline values: CDR1 SGHAT, CDR2 FQDESV (reference sequence).

This chain uses TRBV5-6 with TRBJ1-5, with 9 bases fitting TRBD1. Germline values: CDR1 SGHDT, CDR2 YYEEEE. This CDR3 comprises 15 residues. Trimming cost V 3 bases and J 3 bases; bases outside gene matches: 4. The CDR3 bases are TGTGCCAGCAGCTGGGGGACAGGGACCAATCAGCCCCAGCATTTT. Translation: CASSWGTGTNQPQHF.

V is TRBV7-2 and J is TRBJ1-1; TRBD1 might be the D (6 bases). Trimming pared 2 bases from V and 3 bases from J, leaving 10 bases between. This CDR3 comprises 14 residues. Per the germline V gene, CDR1 is SGHTA and CDR2 is FQGNSA. The CDR3 spells CASSLQGWDTEAFF. CDR3 sequence (DNA): TGTGCCAGCAGCTTACAGGGGTGGGACACTGAAGCTTTCTTT.

The rearrangement links TRBV10-2 to TRBJ1-6; 9 bases align to TRBD1. With 6 bases clipped from V and 5 bases from J, the junction kept 5 bases outside the gene matches. The CDR3 loop spans 15 amino acids. CDR1 is WSHSY, CDR2 SAAADI, per germline. CDR3 in DNA: TGCGCCAGCAGACAACGGACAGGGGATAATTCACCCCTCCACTTT. Translating it yields CASRQRTGDNSPLHF.

This clone appeared once. The rearrangement joins TRBV5-5 to TRBJ2-7; 13 bases are shared with TRBD2. V was clipped by 4 bases and J by 2 bases; unmatched bases: 3. The germline CDR1 and CDR2 sequences are SGHKS and YYEKEE (reference sequence). CDR3 length equals 15 residues. CDR3 protein: CASSGGLAGTYEQYF. DNA of the CDR3: TGTGCCAGCAGCGGGGGACTAGCGGGAACCTACGAGCAGTACTTC.

The chain is built from TRBV29-1 and TRBJ2-7; maybe TRBD1 (5 bases). Germline V lookup: CDR1 SQVTM, CDR2 ANQGSEA. The V end lost 3 bases, the J end lost 3 bases, and 9 bases lay between the germline ends. This CDR3 has 12 amino acids. This chain's CDR3 is CSVEQQDYEQYF. CDR3 in DNA: TGCAGCGTTGAGCAACAGGACTACGAGCAGTACTTC.

This clone turned up a few times. The rearrangement links TRBV9 to TRBJ1-6, with D maybe TRBD1 (6 bases). The ends were cut back, 3 bases at V and 9 bases at J, with 16 bases in the middle. This CDR3 is 15 amino acids long. Germline V CDR1 and CDR2: SGDLS, YYNGEE. The CDR3 loop is CASSEGGTLASPLHF. The CDR3 DNA reads as TGTGCCAGCAGCGAGGGGGGGACATTGGCTTCACCCCTCCACTTT. The whole variable domain, filled in from reference TRBV9 and TRBJ1-6, reads DSGVTQTPKHLITATGQRVTLRCSPRSGDLSVYWYQQSLDQGLQFLIQYYNGEERAKGNILERFSAQQFPDLHSELNLSSLELGDSALYFCASSEGGTLASPLHFGNGTRLTVT.

The chain links TRBV3-1 (or the pseudogene TRBV3-2) to TRBJ1-3; TRBD1 matches 8 bases. CDR3 length: 14 residues. Germline lookup yields CDR1 LGHDT and CDR2 YNNKEL (reference sequence). Trimming cost V 5 bases and J 2 bases; bases outside gene matches: 2. CDR3: CASSSQGAGNTIYF. CDR3 sequence (DNA): TGTGCCAGCAGCTCACAGGGGGCTGGAAACACCATATATTTT.

This clone was seen more than once but under ten times. V is TRBV5-3 and J is TRBJ1-6, with 10 bases lining up with TRBD1. Being an ORF, TRBV5-3 has a function that is uncertain. This CDR3 has 16 amino acids. V trimming: 2 bases; J trimming: 10 bases; junction bases outside the gene matches: 9. The CDR3 DNA sequence: TGTGCCAGAAGCTTTAACCGACAGGGGGCTTGGTCACCCCTCCACTTT. Amino acids: CARSFNRQGAWSPLHF.

V gene TRBV4-3 combines with J gene TRBJ2-1; 10 nucleotides align to TRBD2. The germline V gene has CDR1 LGHNA and CDR2 YSLEER. This CDR3 contains 16 residues. J gave up 8 bases and V 0 bases, and 7 bases lay outside the gene matches. This chain's CDR3 is CASSQDRAGGPDEQFF. The CDR3 nucleotides read TGCGCCAGCAGCCAAGACAGAGCGGGAGGGCCCGATGAGCAGTTCTTC.